This T cell receptor beta chain was obtained from a study of T cell repertoires in cytomegalovirus infection. The wider study: Indicated by public TCR beta signatures were CMV infection and matching HLA type. Study results and limitations: CMV carriers with the relevant HLA were identified by cumulative public TCR beta family frequency.

MiXCR was run by TCRdb on the reads, yielding one entry per CDR3 protein. The sample lists 600,000 to 800,000 distinct CDR3 sequences, more than 20% occurring once. This clonotype was observed many times. The antigen is undetermined. This CDR3 has 16 residues. With 3 bases clipped from V and 7 bases from J, the junction kept 11 bases outside the gene matches. The J gene is TRBJ2-1, the V gene TRBV12-3 or TRBV12-4, with 8 bases fitting TRBD2. Sequenced: CD8+ T cells from PBMCs. This TCR was recovered from a human donor in good health (CMV status not recorded). Some clones in this sample may be carry-over from other donors' samples. The CDR3 loop is CASSFRLGRGANEQFF. CDR3 coding DNA: TGTGCCAGCAGTTTTCGACTGGGGCGGGGGGCTAATGAGCAGTTCTTC.